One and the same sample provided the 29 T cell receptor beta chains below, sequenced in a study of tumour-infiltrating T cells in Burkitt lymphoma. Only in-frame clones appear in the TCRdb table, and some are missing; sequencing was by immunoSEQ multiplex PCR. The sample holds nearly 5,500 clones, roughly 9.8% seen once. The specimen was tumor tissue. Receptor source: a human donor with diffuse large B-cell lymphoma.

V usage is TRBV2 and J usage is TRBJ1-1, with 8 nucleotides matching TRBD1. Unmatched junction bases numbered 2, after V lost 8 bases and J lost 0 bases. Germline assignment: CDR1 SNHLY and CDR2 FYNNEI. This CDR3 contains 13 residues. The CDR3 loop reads CASWDRLNTEAFF. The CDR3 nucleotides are TGTGCCAGCTGGGACAGGTTGAACACTGAAGCTTTCTTT.

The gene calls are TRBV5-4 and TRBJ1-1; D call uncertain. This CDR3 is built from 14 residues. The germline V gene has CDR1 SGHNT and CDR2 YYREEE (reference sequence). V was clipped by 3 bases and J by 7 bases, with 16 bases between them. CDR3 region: CASSWAGKIFEAFF. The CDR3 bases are TGTGCCAGCAGCTGGGCCGGGAAAATTTTTGAAGCTTTCTTT. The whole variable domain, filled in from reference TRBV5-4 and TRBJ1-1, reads ETGVTQSPTHLIKTRGQQVTLRCSSQSGHNTVSWYQQALGQGPQFIFQYYREEENGRGNFPPRFSGLQFPNYSSELNVNALELDDSALYLCASSWAGKIFEAFFGQGTRLTVV.

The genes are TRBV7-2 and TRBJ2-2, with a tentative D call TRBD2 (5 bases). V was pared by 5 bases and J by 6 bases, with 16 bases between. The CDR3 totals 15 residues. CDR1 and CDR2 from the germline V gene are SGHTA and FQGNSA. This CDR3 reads CASSPRAGFAGELFF. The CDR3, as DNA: TGTGCCAGCAGCCCTAGGGCGGGTTTTGCCGGGGAGCTGTTTTTT.

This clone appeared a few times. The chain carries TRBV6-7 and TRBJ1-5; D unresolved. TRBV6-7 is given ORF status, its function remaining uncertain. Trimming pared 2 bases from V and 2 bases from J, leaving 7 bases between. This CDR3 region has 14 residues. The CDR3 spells CASSYGEGNQPQHF. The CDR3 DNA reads TGTGCCAGCAGTTACGGGGAAGGCAATCAGCCCCAGCATTTT.

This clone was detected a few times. The CDR3 here is CASSWLASAHNEQFF. The CDR3 nucleotides are TGCGCCAGCAGCTGGTTAGCATCCGCCCACAATGAGCAGTTCTTC. The V and J genes are TRBV5-1 and TRBJ2-1; D gene ambiguous. Trimming pared 3 bases from V and 5 bases from J, leaving 15 bases between. The CDR3 is 15 residues long. The germline gives CDR1 SGHRS, CDR2 YFSETQ.

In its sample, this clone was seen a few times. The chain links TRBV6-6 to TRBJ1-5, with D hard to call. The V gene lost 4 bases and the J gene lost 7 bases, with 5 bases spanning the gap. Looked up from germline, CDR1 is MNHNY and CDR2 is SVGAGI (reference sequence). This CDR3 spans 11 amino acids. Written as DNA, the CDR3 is TGTGCCAGCAGTTCAAAACAGCCCCAGCATTTT. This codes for CASSSKQPQHF.

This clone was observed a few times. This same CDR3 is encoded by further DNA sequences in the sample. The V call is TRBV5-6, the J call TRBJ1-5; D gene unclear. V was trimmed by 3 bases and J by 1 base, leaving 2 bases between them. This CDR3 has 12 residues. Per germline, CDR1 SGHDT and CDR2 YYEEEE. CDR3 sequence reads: CASSYSNQPQHF. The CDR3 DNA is TGTGCCAGCAGCTACAGCAATCAGCCCCAGCATTTT.

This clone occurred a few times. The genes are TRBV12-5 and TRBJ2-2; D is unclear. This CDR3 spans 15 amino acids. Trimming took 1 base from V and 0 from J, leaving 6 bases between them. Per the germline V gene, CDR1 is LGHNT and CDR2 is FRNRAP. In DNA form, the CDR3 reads TGTGCTAGTGGTTTGGGGCTAGCGAACACCGGGGAGCTGTTTTTT. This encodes CASGLGLANTGELFF.

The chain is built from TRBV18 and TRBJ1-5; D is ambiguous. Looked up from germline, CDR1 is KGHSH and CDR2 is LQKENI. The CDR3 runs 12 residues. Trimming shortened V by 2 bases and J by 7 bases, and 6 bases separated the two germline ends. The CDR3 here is CASSPAGQPQHF. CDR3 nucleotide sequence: TGTGCCAGCTCACCAGCGGGCCAGCCCCAGCATTTT. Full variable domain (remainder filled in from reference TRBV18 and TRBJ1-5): NAGVMQNPRHLVRRRGQEARLRCSPMKGHSHVYWYRQLPEEGLKFMVYLQKENIIDESGMPKERFSAEFPKEGPSILRIQQVVRGDSAAYFCASSPAGQPQHFGDGTRLSIL.

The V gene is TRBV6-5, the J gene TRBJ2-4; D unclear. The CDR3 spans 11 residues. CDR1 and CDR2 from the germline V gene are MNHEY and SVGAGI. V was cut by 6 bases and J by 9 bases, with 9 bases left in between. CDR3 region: CASSRLGIQYF. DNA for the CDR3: TGTGCCAGCAGCCGACTGGGCATTCAGTACTTC.

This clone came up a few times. CDR3 DNA: TGTGCCAGCAGTTTAGCGGGGGAGTTTCAGCCCCAGCATTTT. Translating it yields CASSLAGEFQPQHF. The V gene is TRBV27, the J gene TRBJ1-5, with a weak D call TRBD1 (5 bases). Between the trimmed V and J ends, which lost 2 bases and 6 bases, there was a span of 11 bases. This CDR3 has 14 residues. CDR1 is MNHEY, CDR2 SMNVEV, per germline (reference sequence).

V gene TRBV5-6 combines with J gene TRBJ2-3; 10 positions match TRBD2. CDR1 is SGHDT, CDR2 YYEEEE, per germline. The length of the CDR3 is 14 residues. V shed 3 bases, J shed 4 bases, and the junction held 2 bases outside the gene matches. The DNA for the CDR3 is TGTGCCAGCAGCTCAGCGGGGGGGCCAGATACGCAGTATTTT. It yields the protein CASSSAGGPDTQYF.

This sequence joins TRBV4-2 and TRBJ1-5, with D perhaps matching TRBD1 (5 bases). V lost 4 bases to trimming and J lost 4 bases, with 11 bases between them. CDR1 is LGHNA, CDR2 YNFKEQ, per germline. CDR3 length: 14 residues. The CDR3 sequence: CASSPTGRNQPQHF. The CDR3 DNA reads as TGTGCCAGCAGCCCGACGGGACGGAATCAGCCCCAGCATTTT.

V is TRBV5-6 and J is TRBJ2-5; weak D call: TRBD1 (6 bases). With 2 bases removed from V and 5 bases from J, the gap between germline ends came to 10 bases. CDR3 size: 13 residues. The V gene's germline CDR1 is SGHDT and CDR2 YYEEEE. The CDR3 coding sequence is TGTGCCAGCAGCTTACAGGGTTGGGAGACCCAGTACTTC. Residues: CASSLQGWETQYF.

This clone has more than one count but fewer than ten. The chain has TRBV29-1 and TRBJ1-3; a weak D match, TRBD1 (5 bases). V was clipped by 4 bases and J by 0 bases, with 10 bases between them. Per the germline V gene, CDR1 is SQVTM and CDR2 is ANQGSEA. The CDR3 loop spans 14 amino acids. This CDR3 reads CSVGDGSSGNTIYF. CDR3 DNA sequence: TGCAGCGTTGGGGACGGCAGCTCTGGAAACACCATATATTTT.

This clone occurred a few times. The chain's CDR3 is CASSDLNYGYTF. DNA of the CDR3: TGTGCCAGTAGCGATTTAAACTATGGCTACACCTTC. V is TRBV19 and J is TRBJ1-2, with no clear D. CDR1 and CDR2 (germline): LNHDA, SQIVND (reference sequence). The CDR3 runs to 12 residues. V was cut by 6 bases and J by 2 bases, with 7 bases left in between.

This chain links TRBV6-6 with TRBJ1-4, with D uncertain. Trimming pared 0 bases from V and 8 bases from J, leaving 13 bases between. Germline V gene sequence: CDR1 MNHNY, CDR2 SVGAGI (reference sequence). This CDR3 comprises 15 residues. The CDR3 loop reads CASSYSRVIEEKLFF. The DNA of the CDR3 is TGTGCCAGCAGTTACTCAAGGGTAATAGAGGAAAAACTGTTTTTT.

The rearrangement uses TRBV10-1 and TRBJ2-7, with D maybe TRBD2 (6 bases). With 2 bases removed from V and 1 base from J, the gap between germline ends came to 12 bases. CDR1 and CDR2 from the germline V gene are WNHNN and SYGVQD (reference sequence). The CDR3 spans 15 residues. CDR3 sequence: CASSEGGENSYEQYF. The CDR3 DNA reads TGCGCCAGCAGTGAGGGCGGGGAGAATTCCTACGAGCAGTACTTC.

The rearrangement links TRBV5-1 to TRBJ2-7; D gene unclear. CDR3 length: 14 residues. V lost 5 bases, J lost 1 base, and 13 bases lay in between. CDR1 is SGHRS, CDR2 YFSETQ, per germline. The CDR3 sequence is CASSPTQGSYEQYF. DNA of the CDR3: TGCGCCAGCAGTCCGACCCAAGGATCCTACGAGCAGTACTTC.

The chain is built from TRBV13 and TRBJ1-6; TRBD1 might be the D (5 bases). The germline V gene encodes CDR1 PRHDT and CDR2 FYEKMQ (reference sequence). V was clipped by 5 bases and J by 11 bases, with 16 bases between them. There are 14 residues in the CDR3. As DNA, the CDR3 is TGTGCCAGCAGCCCAAGACAGTCGGGAACACCCCTCCACTTT. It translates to CASSPRQSGTPLHF.

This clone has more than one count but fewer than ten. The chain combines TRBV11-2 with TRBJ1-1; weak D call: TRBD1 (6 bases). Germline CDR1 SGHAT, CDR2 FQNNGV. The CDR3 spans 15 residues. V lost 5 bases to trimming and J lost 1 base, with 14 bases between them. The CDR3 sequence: CASSLQGLPNTEAFF. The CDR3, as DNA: TGTGCCAGCAGCCTACAGGGATTACCGAACACTGAAGCTTTCTTT.

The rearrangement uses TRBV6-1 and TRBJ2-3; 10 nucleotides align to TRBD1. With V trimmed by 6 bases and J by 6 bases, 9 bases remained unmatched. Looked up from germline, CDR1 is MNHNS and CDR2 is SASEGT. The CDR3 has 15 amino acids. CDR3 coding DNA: TGTGCCAGCAGACCCGGGACAGGGGAATCGGATACGCAGTATTTT. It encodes CASRPGTGESDTQYF.

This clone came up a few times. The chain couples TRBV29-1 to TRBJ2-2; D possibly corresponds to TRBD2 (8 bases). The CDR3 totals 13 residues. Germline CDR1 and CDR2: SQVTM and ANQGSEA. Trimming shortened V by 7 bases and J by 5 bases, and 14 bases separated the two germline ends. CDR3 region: CSGTSRGTGELFF. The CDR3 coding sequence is TGCAGCGGGACTAGCAGGGGGACCGGGGAGCTGTTTTTT.

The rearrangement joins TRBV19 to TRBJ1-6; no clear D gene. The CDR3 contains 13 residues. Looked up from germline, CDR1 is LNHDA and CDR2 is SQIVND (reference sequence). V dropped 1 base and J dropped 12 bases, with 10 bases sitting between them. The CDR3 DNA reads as TGTGCCAGTAGTATAGTCCAGGCCGGACCCCTCCACTTT. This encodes CASSIVQAGPLHF.

CDR3 amino acids: CASATRALNEKLFF. CDR3 DNA: TGTGCCAGCGCCACTCGGGCCCTTAATGAAAAACTGTTTTTT. The V and J genes are TRBV6-4 and TRBJ1-4; the D is unclear. V shed 8 bases and J shed 4 bases, with 14 bases lying between them. This CDR3 spans 14 amino acids. CDR1 and CDR2 (germline): MRHNA, SNTAGT.

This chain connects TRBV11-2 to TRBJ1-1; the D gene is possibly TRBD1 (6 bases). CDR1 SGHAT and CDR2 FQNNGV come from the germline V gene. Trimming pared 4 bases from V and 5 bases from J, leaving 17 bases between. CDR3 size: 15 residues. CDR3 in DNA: TGTGCCAGCAGCTCAAGAGGCAGGGGACTAACTGAAGCTTTCTTT. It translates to CASSSRGRGLTEAFF. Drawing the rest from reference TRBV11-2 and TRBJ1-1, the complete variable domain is EAGVAQSPRYKIIEKRQSVAFWCNPISGHATLYWYQQILGQGPKLLIQFQNNGVVDDSQLPKDRFSAERLKGVDSTLKIQPAKLEDSAVYLCASSSRGRGLTEAFFGQGTRLTVV.

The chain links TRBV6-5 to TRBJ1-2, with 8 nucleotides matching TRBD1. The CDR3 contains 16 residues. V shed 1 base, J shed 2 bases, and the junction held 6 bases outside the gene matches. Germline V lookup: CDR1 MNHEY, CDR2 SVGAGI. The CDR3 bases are TGTGCCAGCAGTTACTTATACAGGGGGTTAAACTATGGCTACACCTTC. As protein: CASSYLYRGLNYGYTF.

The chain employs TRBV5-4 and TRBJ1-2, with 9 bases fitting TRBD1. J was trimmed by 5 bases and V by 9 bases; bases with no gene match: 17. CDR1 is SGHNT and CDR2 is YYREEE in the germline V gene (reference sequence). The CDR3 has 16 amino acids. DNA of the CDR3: TGTGCCACCCTTCTTTCCGGGACAGGGCACAGTTATGGCTACACCTTC. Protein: CATLLSGTGHSYGYTF.

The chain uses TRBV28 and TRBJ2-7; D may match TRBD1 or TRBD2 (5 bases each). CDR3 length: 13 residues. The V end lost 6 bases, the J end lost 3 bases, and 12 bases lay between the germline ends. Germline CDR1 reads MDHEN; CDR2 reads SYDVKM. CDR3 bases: TGTGCCAGCAGCTCCGGGGCCGGCTACGAGCAGTACTTC. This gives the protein CASSSGAGYEQYF. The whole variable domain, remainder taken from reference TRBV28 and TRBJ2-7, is DVKVTQSSRYLVKRTGEKVFLECVQDMDHENMFWYRQDPGLGLRLIYFSYDVKMKEKGDIPEGYSVSREKKERFSLILESASTNQTSMYLCASSSGAGYEQYFGPGTRLTVT.